The source of this TCR beta chain is a study of OX40 agonist ivuxolimab in advanced cancers. Sequenced by immunoSEQ multiplex PCR; TCRdb stores in-frame clones only, minus some. The data hold approximately 31,000 clones, with approximately 80% observed a single time. Study observations and caveats: It was not determined which antigens were specifically recognized by the peripheral T cells that had undergone clonal expansion.

This clone was detected only once. The target antigen is unknown. CDR3 length: 13 amino acids. The V gene lost 2 bases and the J gene lost 4 bases, with 9 bases spanning the gap. Germline V lookup: CDR1 SGHNT, CDR2 YENEEA. This TCR was recovered from an adult with an advanced solid tumor such as melanoma, head and neck, liver or kidney cancer. The chain links TRBV11-3 to TRBJ2-7; possible D gene TRBD1, 5 bases. This specimen was CD4+ or CD8+ T cells sorted from blood, taken in a trial of the OX40 agonist ivuxolimab. The CDR3 region has the DNA TGTGCCAGCAGCTTAACGCCAGGGTACGAGCAGTACTTC. As protein: CASSLTPGYEQYF.